The clone carrying this T cell receptor (beta chain) was detected once. These data come from a study of blood T cell repertoires in COVID-19. Whole-study context: COVID-19 samples collected from the United States, Italy and Spain covered acute and convalescent phases.

In the original processing: Reference gene primer amplification in the assay estimated nucleated cell counts. Assay used: immunoSEQ multiplex PCR; TCRdb lists only in-frame clones, some missing. From that table come the V and J calls and clone size; the DNA was used to work out D and trimming. The sample has about 83,000 clones; 75% to 90% are singletons. The sample taken for sequencing was peripheral blood. The TCR originated in a woman aged 50 to 60 with active or convalescent COVID-19.

CDR3 protein: CASSFLAQGGEQFF. CDR3 coding DNA: TGTGCCAGCAGCTTCCTGGCCCAGGGCGGTGAGCAGTTCTTC. The chain has TRBV7-6 and TRBJ2-1, with TRBD1 as a possible D gene (5 bases). The germline gives CDR1 SGHVS, CDR2 FNYEAQ. V was trimmed by 3 bases and J by 9 bases, leaving 15 bases between them. CDR3 size: 14 residues.